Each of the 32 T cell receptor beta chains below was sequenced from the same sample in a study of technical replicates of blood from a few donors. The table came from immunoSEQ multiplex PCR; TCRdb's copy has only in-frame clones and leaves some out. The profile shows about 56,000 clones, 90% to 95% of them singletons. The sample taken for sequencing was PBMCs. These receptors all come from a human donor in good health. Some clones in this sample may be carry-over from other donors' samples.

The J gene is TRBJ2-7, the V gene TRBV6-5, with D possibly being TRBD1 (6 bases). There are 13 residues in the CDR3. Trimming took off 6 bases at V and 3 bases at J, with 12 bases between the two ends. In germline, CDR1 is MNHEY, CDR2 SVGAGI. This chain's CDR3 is CASRPRGHYEQYF. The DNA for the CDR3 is TGTGCCAGCAGACCCAGGGGTCACTACGAGCAGTACTTC.

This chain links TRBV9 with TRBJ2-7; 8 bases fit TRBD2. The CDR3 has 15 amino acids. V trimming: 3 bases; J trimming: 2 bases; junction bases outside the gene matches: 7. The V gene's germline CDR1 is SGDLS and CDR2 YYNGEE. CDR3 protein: CASSAGREATYEQYF. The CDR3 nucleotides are TGTGCCAGCAGCGCAGGGCGGGAGGCCACCTACGAGCAGTACTTC.

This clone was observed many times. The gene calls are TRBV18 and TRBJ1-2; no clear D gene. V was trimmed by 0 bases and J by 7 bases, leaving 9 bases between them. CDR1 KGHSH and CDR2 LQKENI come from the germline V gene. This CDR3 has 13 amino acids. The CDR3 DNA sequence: TGTGCCAGCTCACCACCCGGGGTGAGTGGCTACACCTTC. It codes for CASSPPGVSGYTF.

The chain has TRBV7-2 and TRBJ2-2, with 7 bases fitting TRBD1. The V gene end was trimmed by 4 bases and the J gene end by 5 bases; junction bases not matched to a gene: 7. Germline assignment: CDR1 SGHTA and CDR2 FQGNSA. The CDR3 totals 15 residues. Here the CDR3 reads CASSSGARGTGELFF. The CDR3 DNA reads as TGTGCCAGCAGCTCCGGGGCCAGGGGGACCGGGGAGCTGTTTTTT.

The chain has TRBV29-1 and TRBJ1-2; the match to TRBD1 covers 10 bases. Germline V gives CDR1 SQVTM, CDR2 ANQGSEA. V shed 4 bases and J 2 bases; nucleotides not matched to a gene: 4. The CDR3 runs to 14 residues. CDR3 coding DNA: TGCAGCGTTGCACAGGGACAGGGGAACTATGGCTACACCTTC. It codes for CSVAQGQGNYGYTF.

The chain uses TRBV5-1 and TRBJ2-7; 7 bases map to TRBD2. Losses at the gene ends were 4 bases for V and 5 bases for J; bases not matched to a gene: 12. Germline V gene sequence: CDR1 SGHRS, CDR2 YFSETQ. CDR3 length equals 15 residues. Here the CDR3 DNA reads TGCGCCAGCAGCGGGGATGGGAGGGGACTTAACGAGCAGTACTTC. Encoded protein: CASSGDGRGLNEQYF.

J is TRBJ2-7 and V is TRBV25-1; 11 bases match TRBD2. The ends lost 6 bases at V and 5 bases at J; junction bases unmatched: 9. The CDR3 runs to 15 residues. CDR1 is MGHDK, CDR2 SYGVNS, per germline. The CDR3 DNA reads TGTGCCAGCAGGTCAGGACTAGCGGGTGGCGACGAGCAGTACTTC. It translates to CASRSGLAGGDEQYF.

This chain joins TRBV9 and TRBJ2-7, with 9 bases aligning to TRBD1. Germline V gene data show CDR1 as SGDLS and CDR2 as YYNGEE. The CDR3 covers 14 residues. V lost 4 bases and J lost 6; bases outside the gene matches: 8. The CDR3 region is CASSPRQGEGEQYF. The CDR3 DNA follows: TGTGCCAGCAGCCCCCGACAGGGGGAAGGCGAGCAGTACTTC.

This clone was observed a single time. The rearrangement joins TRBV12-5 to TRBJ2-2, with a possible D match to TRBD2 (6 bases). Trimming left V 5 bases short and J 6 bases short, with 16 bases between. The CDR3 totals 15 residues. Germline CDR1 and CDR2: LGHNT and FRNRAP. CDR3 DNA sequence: TGTGCTAGTGGTACAATTGTGCCGGGGGCCGGGGAGCTGTTTTTT. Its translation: CASGTIVPGAGELFF.

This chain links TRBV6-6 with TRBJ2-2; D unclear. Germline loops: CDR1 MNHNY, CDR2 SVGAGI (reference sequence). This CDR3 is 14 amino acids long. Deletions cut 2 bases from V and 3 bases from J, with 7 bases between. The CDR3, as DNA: TGTGCCAGCAGTTACAGCTCTGACACCGGGGAGCTGTTTTTT. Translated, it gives CASSYSSDTGELFF.

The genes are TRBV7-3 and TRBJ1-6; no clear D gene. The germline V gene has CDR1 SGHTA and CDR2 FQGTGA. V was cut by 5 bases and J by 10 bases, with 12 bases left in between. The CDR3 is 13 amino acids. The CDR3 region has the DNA TGTGCCAGCAGCCCCGCGGTTGGGTCACCCCTCCACTTT. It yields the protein CASSPAVGSPLHF. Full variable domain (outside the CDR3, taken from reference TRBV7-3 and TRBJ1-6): GAGVSQTPSNKVTEKGKYVELRCDPISGHTALYWYRQSLGQGPEFLIYFQGTGAADDSGLPNDRFFAVRPEGSVSTLKIQRTERGDSAVYLCASSPAVGSPLHFGNGTRLTVT.

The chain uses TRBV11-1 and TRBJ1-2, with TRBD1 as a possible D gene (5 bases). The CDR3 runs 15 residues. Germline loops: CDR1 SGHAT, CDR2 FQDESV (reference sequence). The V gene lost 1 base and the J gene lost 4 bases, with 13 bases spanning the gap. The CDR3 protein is CASSLVPGSGYGYTF. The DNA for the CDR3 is TGTGCCAGCAGCTTAGTTCCAGGGTCAGGCTATGGCTACACCTTC. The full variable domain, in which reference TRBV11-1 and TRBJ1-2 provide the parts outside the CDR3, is EAEVAQSPRYKITEKSQAVAFWCDPISGHATLYWYRQILGQGPELLVQFQDESVVDDSQLPKDRFSAERLKGVDSTLKIQPAELGDSAMYLCASSLVPGSGYGYTFGSGTRLTVV.

CDR3 coding DNA: TGTGCCAGCAGCCAAGAAGGGGGGCGGGAGGCGGGGGAGACCCAGTACTTC. Amino acid sequence: CASSQEGGREAGETQYF. V is TRBV4-2 and J is TRBJ2-5; 8 nucleotides agree with TRBD2. Unmatched junction bases numbered 11, after V lost 0 bases and J lost 5 bases. The CDR3 is made up of 17 amino acids. Germline-derived CDR1 and CDR2 are LGHNA and YNFKEQ.

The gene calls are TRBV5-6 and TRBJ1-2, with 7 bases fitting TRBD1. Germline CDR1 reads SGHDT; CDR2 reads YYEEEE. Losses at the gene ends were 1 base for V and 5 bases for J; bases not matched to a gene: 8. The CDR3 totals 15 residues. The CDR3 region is CASSLSTTGVYGYTF. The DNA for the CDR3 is TGTGCCAGCAGCTTGTCAACCACAGGGGTGTATGGCTACACCTTC. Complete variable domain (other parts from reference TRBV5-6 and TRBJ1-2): DAGVTQSPTHLIKTRGQQVTLRCSPKSGHDTVSWYQQALGQGPQFIFQYYEEEERQRGNFPDRFSGHQFPNYSSELNVNALLLGDSALYLCASSLSTTGVYGYTFGSGTRLTVV.

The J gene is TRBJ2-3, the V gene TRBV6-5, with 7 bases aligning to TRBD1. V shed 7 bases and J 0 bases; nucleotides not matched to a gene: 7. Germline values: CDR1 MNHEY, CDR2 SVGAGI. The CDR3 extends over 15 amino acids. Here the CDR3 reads CASNRQGLSTDTQYF. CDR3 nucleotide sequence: TGTGCCAGCAACCGACAGGGTTTGAGCACAGATACGCAGTATTTT.

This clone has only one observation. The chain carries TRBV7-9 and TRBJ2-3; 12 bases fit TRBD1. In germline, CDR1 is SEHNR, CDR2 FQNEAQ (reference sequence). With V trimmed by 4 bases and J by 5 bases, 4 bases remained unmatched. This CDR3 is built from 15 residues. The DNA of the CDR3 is TGTGCCAGCAGCTGGGGACAGGGGGCGAGAGATACGCAGTATTTT. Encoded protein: CASSWGQGARDTQYF.

In DNA form, the CDR3 reads TGTGCCAGCAGGCGCGGAGTTGGTAACTATGGCTACACCTTC. Translation: CASRRGVGNYGYTF. The chain employs TRBV6-5 and TRBJ1-2; D gene ambiguous. Trimming pared 6 bases from V and 1 base from J, leaving 12 bases between. Per germline, CDR1 MNHEY and CDR2 SVGAGI. The CDR3 totals 14 residues.

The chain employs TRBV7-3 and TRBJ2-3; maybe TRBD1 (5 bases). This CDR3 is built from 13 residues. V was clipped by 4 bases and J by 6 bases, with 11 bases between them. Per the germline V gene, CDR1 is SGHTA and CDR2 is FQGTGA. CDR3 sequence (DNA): TGTGCCAGCAGCTCGACAGTGGTTGATACGCAGTATTTT. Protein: CASSSTVVDTQYF.

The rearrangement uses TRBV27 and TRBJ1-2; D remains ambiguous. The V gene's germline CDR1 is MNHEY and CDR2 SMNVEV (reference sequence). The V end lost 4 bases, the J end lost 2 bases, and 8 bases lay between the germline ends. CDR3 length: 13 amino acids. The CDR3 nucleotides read TGTGCCAGCAGTTATACTAAGAACTATGGCTACACCTTC. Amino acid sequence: CASSYTKNYGYTF.

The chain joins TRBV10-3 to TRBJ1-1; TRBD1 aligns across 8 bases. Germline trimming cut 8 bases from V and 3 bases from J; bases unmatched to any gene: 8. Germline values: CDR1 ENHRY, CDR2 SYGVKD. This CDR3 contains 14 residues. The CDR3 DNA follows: TGTGCCATCGGCCGGACAGGGAAGGACACTGAAGCTTTCTTT. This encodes CAIGRTGKDTEAFF.

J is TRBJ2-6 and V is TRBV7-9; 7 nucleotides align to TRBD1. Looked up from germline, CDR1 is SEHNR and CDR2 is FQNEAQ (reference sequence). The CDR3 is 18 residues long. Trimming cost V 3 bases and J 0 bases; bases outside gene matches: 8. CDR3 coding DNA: TGTGCCAGCAGCTTCCTTAGGGGACAGAGCTCTGGGGCCAACGTCCTGACTTTC. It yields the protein CASSFLRGQSSGANVLTF.

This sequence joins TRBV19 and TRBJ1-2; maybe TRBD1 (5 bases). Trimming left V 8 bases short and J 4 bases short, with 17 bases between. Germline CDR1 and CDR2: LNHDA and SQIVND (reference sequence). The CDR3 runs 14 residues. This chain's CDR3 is CASGRGGPVYGYTF. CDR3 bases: TGTGCCAGTGGGAGGGGAGGGCCTGTCTATGGCTACACCTTC.

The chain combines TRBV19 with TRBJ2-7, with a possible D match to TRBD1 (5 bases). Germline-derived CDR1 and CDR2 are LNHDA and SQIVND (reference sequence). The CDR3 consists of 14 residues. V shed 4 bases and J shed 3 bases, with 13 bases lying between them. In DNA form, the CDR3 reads TGTGCCAGTAGTACCTCAAGACAGAACTACGAGCAGTACTTC. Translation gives CASSTSRQNYEQYF.

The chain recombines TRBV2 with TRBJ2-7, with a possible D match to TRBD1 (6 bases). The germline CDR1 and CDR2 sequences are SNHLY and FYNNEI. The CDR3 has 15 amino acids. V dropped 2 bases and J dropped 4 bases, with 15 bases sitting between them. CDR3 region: CASSELWTAVYEQYF. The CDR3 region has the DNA TGTGCCAGCAGTGAATTGTGGACAGCAGTTTACGAGCAGTACTTC.

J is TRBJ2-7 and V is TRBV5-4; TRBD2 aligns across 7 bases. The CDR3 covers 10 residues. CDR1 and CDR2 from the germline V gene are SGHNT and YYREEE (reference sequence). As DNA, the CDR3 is TGTGCGGCGGGGGTGGACGAGCAGTACTTC. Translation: CAAGVDEQYF.

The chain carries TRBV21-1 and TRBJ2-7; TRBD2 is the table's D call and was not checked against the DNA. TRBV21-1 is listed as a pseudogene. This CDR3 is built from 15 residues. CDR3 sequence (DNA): TGTGCCAGCACCCTCCGGCGGGCCAGCTCCTACGAGCAGTACTTC. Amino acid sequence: CASTLRRASSYEQYF.

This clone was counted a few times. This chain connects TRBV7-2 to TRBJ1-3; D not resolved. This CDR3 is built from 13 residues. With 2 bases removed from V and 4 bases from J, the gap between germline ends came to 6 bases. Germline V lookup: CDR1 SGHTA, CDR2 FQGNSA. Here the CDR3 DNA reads TGTGCCAGCAGCTTATCACGGGGAAACACCATATATTTT. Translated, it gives CASSLSRGNTIYF.

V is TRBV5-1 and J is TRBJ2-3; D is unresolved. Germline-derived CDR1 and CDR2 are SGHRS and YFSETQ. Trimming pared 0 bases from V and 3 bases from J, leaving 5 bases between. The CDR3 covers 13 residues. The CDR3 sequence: CASSLAETDTQYF. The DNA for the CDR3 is TGCGCCAGCAGCTTGGCGGAGACAGATACGCAGTATTTT.

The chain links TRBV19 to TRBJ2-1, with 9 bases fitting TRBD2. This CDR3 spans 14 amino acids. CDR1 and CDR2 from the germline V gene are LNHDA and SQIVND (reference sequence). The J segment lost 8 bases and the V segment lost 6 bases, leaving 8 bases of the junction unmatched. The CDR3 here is CASRVIAGVDEQFF. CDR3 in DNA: TGTGCCAGTAGGGTCATAGCGGGGGTCGATGAGCAGTTCTTC.

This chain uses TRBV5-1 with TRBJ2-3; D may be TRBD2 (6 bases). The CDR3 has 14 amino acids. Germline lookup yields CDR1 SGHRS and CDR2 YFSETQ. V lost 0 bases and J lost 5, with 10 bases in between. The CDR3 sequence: CASSLEGGKDTQYF. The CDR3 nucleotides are TGCGCCAGCAGCTTGGAGGGCGGGAAAGATACGCAGTATTTT.

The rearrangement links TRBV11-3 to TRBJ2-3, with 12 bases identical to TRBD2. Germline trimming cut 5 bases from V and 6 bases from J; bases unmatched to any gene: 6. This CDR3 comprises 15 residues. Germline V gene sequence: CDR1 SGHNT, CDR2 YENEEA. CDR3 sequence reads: CASSPSGGAWDTQYF. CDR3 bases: TGTGCCAGCAGCCCTAGCGGGGGGGCATGGGATACGCAGTATTTT.

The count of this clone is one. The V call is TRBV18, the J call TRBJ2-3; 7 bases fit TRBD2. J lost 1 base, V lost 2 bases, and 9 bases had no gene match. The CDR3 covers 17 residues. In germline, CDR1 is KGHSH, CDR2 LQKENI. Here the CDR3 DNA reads TGTGCCAGCTCACCAGTCGATCTAGCGGAGCGCACAGATACGCAGTATTTT. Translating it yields CASSPVDLAERTDTQYF.